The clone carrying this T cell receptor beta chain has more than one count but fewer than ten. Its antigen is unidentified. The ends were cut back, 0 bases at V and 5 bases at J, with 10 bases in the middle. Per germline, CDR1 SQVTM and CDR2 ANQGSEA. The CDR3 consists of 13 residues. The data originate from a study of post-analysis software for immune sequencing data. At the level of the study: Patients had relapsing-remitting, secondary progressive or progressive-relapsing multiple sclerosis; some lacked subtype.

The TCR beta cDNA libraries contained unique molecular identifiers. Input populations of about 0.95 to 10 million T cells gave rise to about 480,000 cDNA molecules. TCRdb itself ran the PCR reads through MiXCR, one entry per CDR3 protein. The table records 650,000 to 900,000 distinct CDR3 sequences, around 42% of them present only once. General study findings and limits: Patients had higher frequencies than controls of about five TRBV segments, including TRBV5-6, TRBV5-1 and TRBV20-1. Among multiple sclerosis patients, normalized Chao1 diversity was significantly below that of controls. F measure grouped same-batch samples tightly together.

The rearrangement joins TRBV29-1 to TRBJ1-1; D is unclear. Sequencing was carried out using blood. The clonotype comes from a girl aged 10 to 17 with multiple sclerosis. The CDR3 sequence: CSVEEADGTEAFF. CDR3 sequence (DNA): TGCAGCGTTGAAGAGGCGGATGGGACTGAAGCTTTCTTT.